The rows below give T cell receptor beta chains drawn from one sample of a study of blood T cell repertoires in COVID-19. Sequencing was performed with immunoSEQ multiplex PCR; in TCRdb, only in-frame clones are kept and a portion is missing. The table includes more than 200,000 clones, 86% detected once. Sequenced material: peripheral blood. These receptors all come from a man aged 30 to 39 with active or convalescent COVID-19. The conserved cysteine and the conserved F or W are not part of the CDR3 here.

cdr3_aa | j_call | v_call
ASSSDRGYNPEQY | TRBJ2-7 | TRBV5-1
AWSPGQGYEKLF | TRBJ1-4 | TRBV30
ASSPGQGISYEQY | TRBJ2-7 | TRBV7-9
ASSETGVFFTEAF | TRBJ1-1 | TRBV6-6
ASSYGGDSNQPQH | TRBJ1-5 | TRBV6-5
ASSEVPPGRDSPLH | TRBJ1-6 | TRBV6-1
ASSGQLYEQY | TRBJ2-7 | TRBV6-2/TRBV6-3
ASSPPPARDSLYNEQF | TRBJ2-1 | TRBV5-1
ASSLQLTGGGAQY | TRBJ2-3 | TRBV7-2
ASRLGNEQF | TRBJ2-1 | TRBV2
ASSFLRAGGPGELF | TRBJ2-2 | TRBV7-2
SVGQGINYEQY | TRBJ2-7 | TRBV29-1
ASSLRDYGYT | TRBJ1-2 | TRBV7-8
ASGLIGQSYEQY | TRBJ2-7 | TRBV12-5
ASSPLWPQH | TRBJ1-5 | TRBV27
ASSGKTGGNYNEQF | TRBJ2-1 | TRBV9
AIRGPGGDT | TRBJ1-2 | TRBV10-3
ASSRLAGGRETQY | TRBJ2-5 | TRBV11-2
ASRAPGLVNTGELF | TRBJ2-2 | TRBV2
ASSEGGSLTQY | TRBJ2-5 | TRBV10-2
ASSAGGIEETQY | TRBJ2-5 | TRBV5-6
ASSPRTGIIYEQY | TRBJ2-7 | TRBV19
ASSLDLDSRGTEAF | TRBJ1-1 | TRBV5-4
ASNSGAGLSSYNEQF | TRBJ2-1 | TRBV7-3
ASSLVPGSYGYT | TRBJ1-2 | TRBV5-1
ATSTEINTQY | TRBJ2-3 | TRBV15
ASSTGQAGGVEQY | TRBJ2-7 | TRBV2
ASSQVTGRDSPLH | TRBJ1-6 | TRBV4-2
ASRDTGTGKDSPLH | TRBJ1-6 | TRBV7-2
ASSDNSGGAVDTQY | TRBJ2-3 | TRBV19
AWSKGVGQVVSPLH | TRBJ1-6 | TRBV30
ASRTLAGGYEQF | TRBJ2-1 | TRBV6-5
SVPQGIEAF | TRBJ1-1 | TRBV29-1
ASSTACAECSYEQY | TRBJ2-7 | TRBV21-1
ASSSGNSYEQY | TRBJ2-7 | TRBV5-5
ASSKPTGSYTEAF | TRBJ1-1 | TRBV5-1
ASRTGDNQPQH | TRBJ1-5 | TRBV27
ASSYAKGDTQY | TRBJ2-3 | TRBV6-6
ASSQQGAGGKLF | TRBJ1-4 | TRBV3-1/TRBV3-2
ASSPIGRADEQY | TRBJ2-7 | TRBV28
ASSPNRGNEQF | TRBJ2-1 | TRBV7-2
ASSYIGTSGGADTQY | TRBJ2-3 | TRBV7-9
ASSRSTSSSTDTQY | TRBJ2-3 | TRBV7-8
ASSFARSTGTVTYGYT | TRBJ1-2 | TRBV27
ASRRGHEVGEKLF | TRBJ1-4 | TRBV19
ASSLGGQGRSGYT | TRBJ1-2 | TRBV7-6
ASSPWEGSGTEAF | TRBJ1-1 | TRBV18
ASSIRRALNTGELF | TRBJ2-2 | TRBV19
ASSNDRVNTEAF | TRBJ1-1 | TRBV6-5
ASSLWGFQETQY | TRBJ2-5 | TRBV7-8
ASAGTGSGNTIY | TRBJ1-3 | TRBV6-1
ASSLDDRVLTEAF | TRBJ1-1 | TRBV7-8
ASSESRGEPQH | TRBJ1-5 | TRBV10-1